This TCR beta chain was obtained from a study of beta chain features in type 1 diabetes. Study-wide points: The analysis here could not establish whether HLA type shapes TCRB rearrangement. Insertions at VDJ junctions were less frequent in type 1 diabetes patients. These patients also deleted more nucleotides at the same junctions. Shortening that was moderate but significant affected the TCRB CDR3s of Type 1 diabetes patients in all four CD4+ subsets.

CDR3 length equals 16 residues. Germline trimming cut 5 bases from V and 4 bases from J; bases unmatched to any gene: 10. The germline V gene encodes CDR1 LNHDA and CDR2 SQIVND (reference sequence). Expressed TCRB transcripts were sequenced because the isolated RNA had all been reverse transcribed beforehand. Sequencing was performed with immunoSEQ multiplex PCR; in TCRdb, only in-frame clones are kept and a portion is missing. The data show a few hundred thousand clones, roughly 22% seen once. In regard to this clone: Its antigen is undetermined.

The rearrangement uses TRBV19 and TRBJ2-1; 8 bases map to TRBD2. This sequence originates from a woman aged 40 to 55 with type 1 diabetes. Sequenced sample: naive CD4+ T cells from blood. CDR3 sequence reads: CASSPGPGLEYNEQFF. DNA of the CDR3: TGTGCCAGTAGTCCTGGGCCGGGACTAGAATACAATGAGCAGTTCTTC.